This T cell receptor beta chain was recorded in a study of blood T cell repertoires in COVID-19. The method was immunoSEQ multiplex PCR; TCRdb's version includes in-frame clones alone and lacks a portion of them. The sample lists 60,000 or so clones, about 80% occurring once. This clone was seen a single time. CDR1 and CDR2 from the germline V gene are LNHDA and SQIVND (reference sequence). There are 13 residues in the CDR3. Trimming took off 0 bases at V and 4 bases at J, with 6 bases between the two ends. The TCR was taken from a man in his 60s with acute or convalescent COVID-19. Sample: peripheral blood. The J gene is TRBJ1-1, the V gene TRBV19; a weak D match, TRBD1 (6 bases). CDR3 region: CASSIDRGTEAFF. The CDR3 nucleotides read TGTGCCAGTAGTATAGACAGGGGCACTGAAGCTTTCTTT. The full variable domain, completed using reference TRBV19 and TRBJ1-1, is DGGITQSPKYLFRKEGQNVTLSCEQNLNHDAMYWYRQDPGQGLRLIYYSQIVNDFQKGDIAEGYSVSREKKESFPLTVTSAQKNPTAFYLCASSIDRGTEAFFGQGTRLTVV.